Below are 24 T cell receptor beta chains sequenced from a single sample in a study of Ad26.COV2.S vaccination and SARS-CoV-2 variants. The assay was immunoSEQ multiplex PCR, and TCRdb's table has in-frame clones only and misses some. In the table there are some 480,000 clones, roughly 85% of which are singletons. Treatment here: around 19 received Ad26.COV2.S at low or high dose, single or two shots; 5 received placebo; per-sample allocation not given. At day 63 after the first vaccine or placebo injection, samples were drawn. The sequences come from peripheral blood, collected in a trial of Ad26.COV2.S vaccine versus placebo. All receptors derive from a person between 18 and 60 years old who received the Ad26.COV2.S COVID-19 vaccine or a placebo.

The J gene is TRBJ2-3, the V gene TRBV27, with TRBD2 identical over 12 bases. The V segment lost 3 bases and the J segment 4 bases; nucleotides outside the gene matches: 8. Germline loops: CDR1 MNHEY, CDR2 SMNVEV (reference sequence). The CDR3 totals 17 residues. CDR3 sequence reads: CASSFTRLAGVPDTQYF. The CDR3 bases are TGTGCCAGCAGTTTCACAAGACTAGCGGGAGTACCAGATACGCAGTATTTT.

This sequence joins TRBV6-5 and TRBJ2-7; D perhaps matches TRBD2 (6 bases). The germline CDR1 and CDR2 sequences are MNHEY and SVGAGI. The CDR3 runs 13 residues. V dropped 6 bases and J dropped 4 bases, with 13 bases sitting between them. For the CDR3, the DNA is TGTGCCAGCAGCCGGGCGGGACCATACGAGCAGTACTTC. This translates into CASSRAGPYEQYF.

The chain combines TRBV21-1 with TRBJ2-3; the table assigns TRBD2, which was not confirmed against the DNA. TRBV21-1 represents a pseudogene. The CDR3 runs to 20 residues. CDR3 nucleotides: TGTGCCAGCAGCAAATGGGAGGTTTTCGGGGGAGAAGAGAGCACAGATACGCAGTATTTT. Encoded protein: CASSKWEVFGGEESTDTQYF.

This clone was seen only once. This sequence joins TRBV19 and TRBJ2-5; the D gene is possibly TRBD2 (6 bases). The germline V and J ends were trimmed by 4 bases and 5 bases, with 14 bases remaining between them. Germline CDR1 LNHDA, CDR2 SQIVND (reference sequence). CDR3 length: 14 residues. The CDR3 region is CASSTSGTVETQYF. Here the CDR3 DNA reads TGTGCCAGTAGTACCTCCGGGACTGTGGAGACCCAGTACTTC.

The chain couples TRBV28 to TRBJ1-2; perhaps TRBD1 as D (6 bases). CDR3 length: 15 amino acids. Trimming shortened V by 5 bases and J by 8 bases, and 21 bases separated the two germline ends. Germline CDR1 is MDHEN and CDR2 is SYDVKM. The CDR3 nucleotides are TGTGCCAGCAGTACTACCGGGACATTGTATGAGGGCTACACCTTC. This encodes CASSTTGTLYEGYTF.

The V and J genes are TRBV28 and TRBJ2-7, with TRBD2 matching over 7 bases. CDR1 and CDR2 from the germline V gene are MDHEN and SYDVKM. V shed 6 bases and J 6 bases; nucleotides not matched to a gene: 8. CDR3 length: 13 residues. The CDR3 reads CASRWGGMAEQYF. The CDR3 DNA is TGTGCCAGCAGGTGGGGGGGTATGGCCGAGCAGTACTTC.

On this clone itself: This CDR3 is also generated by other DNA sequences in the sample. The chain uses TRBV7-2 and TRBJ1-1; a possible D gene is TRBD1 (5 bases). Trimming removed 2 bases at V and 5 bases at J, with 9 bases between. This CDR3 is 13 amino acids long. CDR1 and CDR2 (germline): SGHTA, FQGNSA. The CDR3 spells CASSLRGGTEAFF. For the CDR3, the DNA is TGTGCCAGCAGCTTAAGGGGCGGGACTGAAGCTTTCTTT.

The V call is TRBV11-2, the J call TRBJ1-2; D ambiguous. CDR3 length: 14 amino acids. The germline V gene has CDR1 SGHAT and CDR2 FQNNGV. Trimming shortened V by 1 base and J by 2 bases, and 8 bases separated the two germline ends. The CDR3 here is CASSLGGQNYGYTF. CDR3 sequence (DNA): TGTGCCAGCAGCTTAGGTGGGCAGAACTATGGCTACACCTTC.

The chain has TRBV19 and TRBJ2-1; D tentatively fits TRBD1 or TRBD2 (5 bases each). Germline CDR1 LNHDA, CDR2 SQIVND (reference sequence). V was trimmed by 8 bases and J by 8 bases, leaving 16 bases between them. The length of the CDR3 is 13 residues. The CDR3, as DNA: TGTGCCAGTCGGCCTGACGGGACGGATGAGCAGTTCTTC. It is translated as CASRPDGTDEQFF.

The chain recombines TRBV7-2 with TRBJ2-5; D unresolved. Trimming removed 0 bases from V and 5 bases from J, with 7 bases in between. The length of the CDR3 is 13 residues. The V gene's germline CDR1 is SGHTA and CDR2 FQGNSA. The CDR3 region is CASSLATGETQYF. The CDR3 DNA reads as TGTGCCAGCAGCTTAGCGACTGGGGAGACCCAGTACTTC. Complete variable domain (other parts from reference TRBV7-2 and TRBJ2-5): GAGVSQSPSNKVTEKGKDVELRCDPISGHTALYWYRQSLGQGLEFLIYFQGNSAPDKSGLPSDRFSAERTGGSVSTLTIQRTQQEDSAVYLCASSLATGETQYFGPGTRLLVL.

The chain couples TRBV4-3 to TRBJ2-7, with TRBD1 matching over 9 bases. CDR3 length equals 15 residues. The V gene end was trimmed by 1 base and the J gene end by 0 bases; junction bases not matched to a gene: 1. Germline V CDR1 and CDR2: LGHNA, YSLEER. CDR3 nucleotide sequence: TGCGCCAGCAGCCAAGGGACAGGGGCCTCCTACGAGCAGTACTTC. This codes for CASSQGTGASYEQYF.

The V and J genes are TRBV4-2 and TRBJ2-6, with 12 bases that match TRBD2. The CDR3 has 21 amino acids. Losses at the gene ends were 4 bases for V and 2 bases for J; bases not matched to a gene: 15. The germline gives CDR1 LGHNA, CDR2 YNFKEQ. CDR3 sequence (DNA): TGTGCCAGCAGCCCAAAACCACCCAGACTAGCGGGAGATACTGGGGCCAACGTCCTGACTTTC. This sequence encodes CASSPKPPRLAGDTGANVLTF.

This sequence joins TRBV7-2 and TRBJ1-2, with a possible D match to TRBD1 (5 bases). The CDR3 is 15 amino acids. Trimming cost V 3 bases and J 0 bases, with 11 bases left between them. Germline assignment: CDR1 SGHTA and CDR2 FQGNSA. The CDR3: CASSFIGDSNYGYTF. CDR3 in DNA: TGTGCCAGCAGCTTCATCGGGGACTCTAACTATGGCTACACCTTC.

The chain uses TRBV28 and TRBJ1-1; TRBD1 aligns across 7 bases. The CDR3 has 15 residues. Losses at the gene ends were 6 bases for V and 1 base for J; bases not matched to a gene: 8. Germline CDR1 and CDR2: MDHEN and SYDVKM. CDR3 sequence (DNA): TGTGCCAGCAGCCTACAGGGACAGCCGAACACTGAAGCTTTCTTT. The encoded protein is CASSLQGQPNTEAFF. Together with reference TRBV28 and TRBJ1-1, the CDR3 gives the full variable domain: DVKVTQSSRYLVKRTGEKVFLECVQDMDHENMFWYRQDPGLGLRLIYFSYDVKMKEKGDIPEGYSVSREKKERFSLILESASTNQTSMYLCASSLQGQPNTEAFFGQGTRLTVV.

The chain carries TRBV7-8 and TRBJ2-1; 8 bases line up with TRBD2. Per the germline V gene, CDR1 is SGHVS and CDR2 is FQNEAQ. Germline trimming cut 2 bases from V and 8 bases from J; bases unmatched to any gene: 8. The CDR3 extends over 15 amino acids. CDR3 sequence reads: CASSLPRTSTYEQFF. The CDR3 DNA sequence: TGTGCCAGCAGCTTACCTAGGACTAGCACGTATGAGCAGTTCTTC.

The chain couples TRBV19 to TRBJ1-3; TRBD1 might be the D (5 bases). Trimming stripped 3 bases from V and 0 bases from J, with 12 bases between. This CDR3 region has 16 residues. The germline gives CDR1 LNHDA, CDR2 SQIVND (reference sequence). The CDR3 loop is CASSMGLGFSGNTIYF. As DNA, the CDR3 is TGTGCCAGTAGTATGGGGCTGGGCTTCTCTGGAAACACCATATATTTT. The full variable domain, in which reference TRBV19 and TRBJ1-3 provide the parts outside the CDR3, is DGGITQSPKYLFRKEGQNVTLSCEQNLNHDAMYWYRQDPGQGLRLIYYSQIVNDFQKGDIAEGYSVSREKKESFPLTVTSAQKNPTAFYLCASSMGLGFSGNTIYFGEGSWLTVV.

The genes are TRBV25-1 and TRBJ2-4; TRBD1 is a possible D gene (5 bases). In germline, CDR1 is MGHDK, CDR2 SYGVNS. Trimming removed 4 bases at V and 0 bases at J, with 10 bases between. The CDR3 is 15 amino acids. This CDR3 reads CASSVQGIAKNIQYF. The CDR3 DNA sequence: TGTGCCAGCAGTGTCCAGGGAATAGCCAAAAACATTCAGTACTTC.

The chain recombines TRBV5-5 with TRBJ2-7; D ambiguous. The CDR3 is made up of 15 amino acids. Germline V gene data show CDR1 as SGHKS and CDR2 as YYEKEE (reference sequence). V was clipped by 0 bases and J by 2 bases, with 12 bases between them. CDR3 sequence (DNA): TGTGCCAGCAGCTTGGCCTCTGGCACAACCTACGAGCAGTACTTC. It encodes CASSLASGTTYEQYF.

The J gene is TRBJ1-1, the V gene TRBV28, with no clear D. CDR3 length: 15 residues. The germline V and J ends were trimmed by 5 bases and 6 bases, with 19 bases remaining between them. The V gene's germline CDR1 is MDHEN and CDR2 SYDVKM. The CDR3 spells CASSTAPLGSAEAFF. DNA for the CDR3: TGTGCCAGCAGTACGGCCCCTCTGGGGAGTGCTGAAGCTTTCTTT.

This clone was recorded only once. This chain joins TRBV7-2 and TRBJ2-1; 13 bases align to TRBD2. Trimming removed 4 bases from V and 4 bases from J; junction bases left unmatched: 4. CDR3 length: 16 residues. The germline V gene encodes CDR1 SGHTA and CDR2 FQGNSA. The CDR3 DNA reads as TGTGCCAGCAGCTCGACTAGCGGGAGGTTTTACAATGAGCAGTTCTTC. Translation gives CASSSTSGRFYNEQFF.

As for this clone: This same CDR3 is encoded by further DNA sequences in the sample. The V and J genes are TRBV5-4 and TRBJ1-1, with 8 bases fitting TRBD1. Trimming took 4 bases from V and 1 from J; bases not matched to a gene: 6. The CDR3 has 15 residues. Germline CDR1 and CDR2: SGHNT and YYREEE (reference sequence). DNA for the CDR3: TGTGCCAGCAGCCCTGGACAGGGAGGGAACACTGAAGCTTTCTTT. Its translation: CASSPGQGGNTEAFF.

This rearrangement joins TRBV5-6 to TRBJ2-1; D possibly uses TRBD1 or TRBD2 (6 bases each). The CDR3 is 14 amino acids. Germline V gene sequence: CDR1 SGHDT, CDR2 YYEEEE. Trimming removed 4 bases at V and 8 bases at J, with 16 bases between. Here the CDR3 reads CASSPRGRLYEQFF. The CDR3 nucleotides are TGTGCCAGCAGCCCTAGGGGGAGGCTTTATGAGCAGTTCTTC.

The CDR3 nucleotides are TGTGCCAGTAGTGACAGGGTTTTAGCCTTGAAGAATCAGCCCCAGCATTTT. Protein: CASSDRVLALKNQPQHF. This chain uses TRBV19 with TRBJ1-5; 7 positions match TRBD1. The CDR3 is 17 residues long. Germline V gene data show CDR1 as LNHDA and CDR2 as SQIVND (reference sequence). The V gene end was trimmed by 5 bases and the J gene end by 4 bases; junction bases not matched to a gene: 14.

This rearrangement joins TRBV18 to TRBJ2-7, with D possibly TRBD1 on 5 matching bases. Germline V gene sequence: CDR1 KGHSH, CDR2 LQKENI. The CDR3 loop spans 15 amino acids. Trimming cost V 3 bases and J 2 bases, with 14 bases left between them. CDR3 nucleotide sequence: TGTGCCAGCTCACCCCTAGGGGTTTTACCCTACGAGCAGTACTTC. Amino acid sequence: CASSPLGVLPYEQYF.